The present entry profiles one TCR beta chain with its context. These data come from a study of T cell changes during pregnancy in multiple sclerosis. This CDR3 has 13 amino acids. The junction had 5 bases not matched to a gene; V was cut back by 3 bases and J by 4 bases. CDR1 GTSNPN and CDR2 SVGIG come from the germline V gene (reference sequence). Data came from immunoSEQ multiplex PCR; TCRdb stores just in-frame clones and leaves some out. The data contain around 57,000 clones, about nine tenths of them seen just once; the ten biggest clones take up approximately 1.3%. The receptor was derived from a female donor in good health, enrolled as a control in a pregnancy study. The source material was peripheral blood, sampled after pregnancy. The chain joins TRBV30 to TRBJ1-1, with 7 bases aligning to TRBD1. CDR3 sequence (DNA): TGTGCCTGGAGAGGGGCAGGGGGCACTGAAGCTTTCTTT. Translation gives CAWRGAGGTEAFF.